This TCR beta chain was identified during a study of OX40 agonist ivuxolimab in advanced cancers. The study's findings and limits: Among patients with partial responses at 0.1-3.0 mg/kg, clonal expansion was among the lowest.

In its sample, this clone was seen once. Its antigen is undetermined. No patient had autoimmune disease or received systemic immunosuppression. Data came from immunoSEQ multiplex PCR; TCRdb stores just in-frame clones and leaves some out. The repertoire holds tens of thousands of clones, with about 80% as singletons. Trimming removed 0 bases at V and 7 bases at J, with 12 bases between. Per the germline V gene, CDR1 is SGHDN and CDR2 is FVKESK. This CDR3 contains 14 residues. The chain links TRBV14 to TRBJ1-2; D possibly corresponds to TRBD1 (5 bases). Sequenced here: CD4+ or CD8+ T cells sorted from blood, sampled in a trial of the OX40 agonist ivuxolimab. The sequence was collected from an adult with an advanced solid tumor such as melanoma, head and neck, liver or kidney cancer. This CDR3 is CASSQEGKGAGYTF. The DNA of the CDR3 is TGTGCCAGCAGCCAAGAGGGTAAAGGGGCTGGCTACACCTTC.